The present TCR beta chain was sequenced within a study of beta chain features in type 1 diabetes. All of the sorted populations showed purity greater than 95%. The entirety of the isolated RNA underwent reverse transcription, so expressed TCRB transcripts were sequenced. Measured with immunoSEQ multiplex PCR; TCRdb has only the in-frame clones, and not every one. Of more than 150,000 clones in the sample, around 9% were seen once. V gave up 7 bases and J gave up 2 bases; unmatched junction bases: 10. The CDR3 is 16 amino acids. Germline V gene data show CDR1 as SEHNR and CDR2 as FQNEAQ (reference sequence). This clone turned up a few times. What it binds is not known. Study observations and caveats: Unsettled here was the matter of whether HLA type influences TCRB rearrangement. Moderate yet significant TCRB CDR3 shortening was seen in Type 1 diabetes patients in all four CD4+ subsets.

The sequence was obtained from a young woman with type 1 diabetes. Specimen: central memory CD4+ T cells from blood. The V call is TRBV7-9, the J call TRBJ2-3; 9 bases map to TRBD2. The CDR3 DNA follows: TGTGCCAGCACCCCCGCTAGCGGGATCTCCACAGATACGCAGTATTTT. Translated, it gives CASTPASGISTDTQYF. Full variable domain (remainder filled in from reference TRBV7-9 and TRBJ2-3): DTGVSQNPRHKITKRGQNVTFRCDPISEHNRLYWYRQTLGQGPEFLTYFQNEAQLEKSRLLSDRFSAERPKGSFSTLEIQRTEQGDSAMYLCASTPASGISTDTQYFGPGTRLTVL.